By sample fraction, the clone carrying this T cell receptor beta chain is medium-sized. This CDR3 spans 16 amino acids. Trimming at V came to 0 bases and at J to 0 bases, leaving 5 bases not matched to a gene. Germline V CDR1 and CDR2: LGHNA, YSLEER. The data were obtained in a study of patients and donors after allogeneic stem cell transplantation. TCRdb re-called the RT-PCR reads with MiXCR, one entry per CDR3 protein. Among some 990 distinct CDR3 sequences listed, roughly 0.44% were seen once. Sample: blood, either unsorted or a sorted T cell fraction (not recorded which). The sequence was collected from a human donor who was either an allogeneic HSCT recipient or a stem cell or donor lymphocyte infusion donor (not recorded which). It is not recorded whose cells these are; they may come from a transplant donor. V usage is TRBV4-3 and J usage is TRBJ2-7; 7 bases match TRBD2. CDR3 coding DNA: TGCGCCAGCAGCCAAGATTTGGGGACTACCTCCTACGAGCAGTACTTC. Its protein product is CASSQDLGTTSYEQYF.